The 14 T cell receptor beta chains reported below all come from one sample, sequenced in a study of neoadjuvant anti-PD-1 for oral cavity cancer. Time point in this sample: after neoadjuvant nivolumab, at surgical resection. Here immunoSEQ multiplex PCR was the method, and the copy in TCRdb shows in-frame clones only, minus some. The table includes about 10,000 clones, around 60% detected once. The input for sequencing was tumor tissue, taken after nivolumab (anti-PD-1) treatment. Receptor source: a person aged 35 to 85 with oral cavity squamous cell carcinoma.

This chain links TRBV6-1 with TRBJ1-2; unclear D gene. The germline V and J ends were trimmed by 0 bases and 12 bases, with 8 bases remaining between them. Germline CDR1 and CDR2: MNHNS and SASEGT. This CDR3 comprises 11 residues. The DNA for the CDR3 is TGTGCCAGCAGTGAAGCGGGTCGACACACCTTC. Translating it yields CASSEAGRHTF.

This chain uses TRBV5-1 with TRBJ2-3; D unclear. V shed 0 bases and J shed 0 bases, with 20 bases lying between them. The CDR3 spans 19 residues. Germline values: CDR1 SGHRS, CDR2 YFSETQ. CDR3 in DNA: TGCGCCAGCAGCTTGGGCAGCCGACTGGGAATTGTTAGCACAGATACGCAGTATTTT. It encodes CASSLGSRLGIVSTDTQYF.

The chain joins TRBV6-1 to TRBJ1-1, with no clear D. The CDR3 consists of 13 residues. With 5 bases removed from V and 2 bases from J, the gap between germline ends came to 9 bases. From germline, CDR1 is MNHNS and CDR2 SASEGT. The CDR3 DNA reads TGTGCCAGCAGTAGGGCGGGAAACACTGAAGCTTTCTTT. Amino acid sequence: CASSRAGNTEAFF.

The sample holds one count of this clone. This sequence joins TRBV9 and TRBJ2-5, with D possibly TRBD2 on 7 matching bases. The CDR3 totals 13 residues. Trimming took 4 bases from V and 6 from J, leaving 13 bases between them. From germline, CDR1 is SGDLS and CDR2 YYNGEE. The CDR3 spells CASSLDGGQTQYF. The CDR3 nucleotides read TGTGCCAGCAGCCTCGACGGGGGGCAGACCCAGTACTTC.

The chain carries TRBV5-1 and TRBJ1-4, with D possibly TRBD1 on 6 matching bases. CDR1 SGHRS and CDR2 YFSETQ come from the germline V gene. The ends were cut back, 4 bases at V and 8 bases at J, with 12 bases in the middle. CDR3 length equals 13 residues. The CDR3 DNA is TGCGCCAGCAGCATGGGACATGAGGAAAAACTGTTTTTT. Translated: CASSMGHEEKLFF.

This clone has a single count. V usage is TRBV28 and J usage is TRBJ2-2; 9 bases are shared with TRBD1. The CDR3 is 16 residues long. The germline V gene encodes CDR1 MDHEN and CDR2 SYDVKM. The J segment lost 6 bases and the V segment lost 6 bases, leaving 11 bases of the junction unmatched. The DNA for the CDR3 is TGTGCCAGCAGCTCCCCGGGACAGGGCATCGCCGGGGAGCTGTTTTTT. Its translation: CASSSPGQGIAGELFF. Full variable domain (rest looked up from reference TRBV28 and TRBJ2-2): DVKVTQSSRYLVKRTGEKVFLECVQDMDHENMFWYRQDPGLGLRLIYFSYDVKMKEKGDIPEGYSVSREKKERFSLILESASTNQTSMYLCASSSPGQGIAGELFFGEGSRLTVL.

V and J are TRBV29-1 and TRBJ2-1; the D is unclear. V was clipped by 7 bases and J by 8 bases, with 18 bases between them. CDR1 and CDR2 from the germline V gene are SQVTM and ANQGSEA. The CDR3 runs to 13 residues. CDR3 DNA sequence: TGCAGCGGTGGCCTCTCCGCTATCTATGAGCAGTTCTTC. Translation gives CSGGLSAIYEQFF.

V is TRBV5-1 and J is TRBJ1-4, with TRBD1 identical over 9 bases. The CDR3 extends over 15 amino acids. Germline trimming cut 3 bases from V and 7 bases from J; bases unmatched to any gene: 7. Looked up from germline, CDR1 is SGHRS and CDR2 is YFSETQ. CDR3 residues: CASSSTTGGGEKLFF. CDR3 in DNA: TGCGCCAGCAGCTCCACCACAGGGGGCGGTGAAAAACTGTTTTTT.

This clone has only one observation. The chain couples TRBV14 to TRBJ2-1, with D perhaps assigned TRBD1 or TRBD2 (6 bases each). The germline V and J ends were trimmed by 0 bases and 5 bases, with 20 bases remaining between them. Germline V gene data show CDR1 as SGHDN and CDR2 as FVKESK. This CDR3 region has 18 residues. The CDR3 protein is CASSQDLPRGAGDNEQFF. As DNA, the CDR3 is TGTGCCAGCAGCCAAGATCTTCCAAGGGGGGCTGGTGACAATGAGCAGTTCTTC. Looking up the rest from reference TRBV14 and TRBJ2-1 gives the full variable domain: EAGVTQFPSHSVIEKGQTVTLRCDPISGHDNLYWYRRVMGKEIKFLLHFVKESKQDESGMPNNRFLAERTGGTYSTLKVQPAELEDSGVYFCASSQDLPRGAGDNEQFFGPGTRLTVL.

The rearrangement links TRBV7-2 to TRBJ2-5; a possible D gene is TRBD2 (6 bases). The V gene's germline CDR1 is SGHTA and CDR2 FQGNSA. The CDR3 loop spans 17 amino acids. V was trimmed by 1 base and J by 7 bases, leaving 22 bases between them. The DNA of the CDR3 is TGTGCCAGCAGCTTAGGTTTCAGCGCTAGCGAACTCCTGACCCAGTACTTC. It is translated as CASSLGFSASELLTQYF.

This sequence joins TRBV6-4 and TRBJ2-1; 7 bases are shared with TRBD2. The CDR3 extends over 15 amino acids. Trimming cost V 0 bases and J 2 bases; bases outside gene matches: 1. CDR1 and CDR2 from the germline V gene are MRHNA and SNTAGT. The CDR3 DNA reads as TGTGCCAGCAGTGACTCGGCGGGAGCCTACAATGAGCAGTTCTTC. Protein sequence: CASSDSAGAYNEQFF.

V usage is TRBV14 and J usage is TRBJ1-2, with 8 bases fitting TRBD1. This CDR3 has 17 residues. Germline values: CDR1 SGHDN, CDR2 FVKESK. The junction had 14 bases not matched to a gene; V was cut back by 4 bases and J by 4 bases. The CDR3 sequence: CASSPRYRQGKSYGYTF. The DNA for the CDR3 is TGTGCCAGCAGCCCCCGATATAGACAGGGGAAGAGCTATGGCTACACCTTC.

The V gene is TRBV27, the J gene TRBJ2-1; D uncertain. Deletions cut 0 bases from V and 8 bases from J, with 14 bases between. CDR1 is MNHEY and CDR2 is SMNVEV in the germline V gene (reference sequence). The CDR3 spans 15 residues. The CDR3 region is CASSLSLDSRDEQFF. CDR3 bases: TGTGCCAGCAGTTTATCGTTAGACTCTAGGGATGAGCAGTTCTTC.

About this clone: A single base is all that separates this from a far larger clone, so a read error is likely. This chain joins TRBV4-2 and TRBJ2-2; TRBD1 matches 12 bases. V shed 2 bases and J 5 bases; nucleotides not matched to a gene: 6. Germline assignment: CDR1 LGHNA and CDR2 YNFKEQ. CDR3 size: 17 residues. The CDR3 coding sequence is TGTGCCAGCAGCCAAAAACAGGGACAGGGGGCGACCGGGGAGCTGTTTTTT. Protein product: CASSQKQGQGATGELFF.